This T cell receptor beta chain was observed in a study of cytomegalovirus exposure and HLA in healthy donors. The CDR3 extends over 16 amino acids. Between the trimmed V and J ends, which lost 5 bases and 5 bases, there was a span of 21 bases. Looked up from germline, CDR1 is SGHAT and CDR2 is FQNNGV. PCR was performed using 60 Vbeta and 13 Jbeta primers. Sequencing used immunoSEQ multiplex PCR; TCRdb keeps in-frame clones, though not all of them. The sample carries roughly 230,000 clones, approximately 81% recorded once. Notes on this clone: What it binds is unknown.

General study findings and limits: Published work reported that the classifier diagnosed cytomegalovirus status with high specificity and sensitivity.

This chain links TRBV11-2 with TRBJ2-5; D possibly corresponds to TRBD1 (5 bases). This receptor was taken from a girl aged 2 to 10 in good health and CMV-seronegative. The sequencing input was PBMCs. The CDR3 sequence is CASSPGRGRKEETQYF. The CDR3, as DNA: TGTGCCAGCAGCCCAGGGCGTGGGCGAAAGGAGGAGACCCAGTACTTC. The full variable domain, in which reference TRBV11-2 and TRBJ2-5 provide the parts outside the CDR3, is EAGVAQSPRYKIIEKRQSVAFWCNPISGHATLYWYQQILGQGPKLLIQFQNNGVVDDSQLPKDRFSAERLKGVDSTLKIQPAKLEDSAVYLCASSPGRGRKEETQYFGPGTRLLVL.